This T cell receptor beta chain was found in a study of identical twins. Study-level findings and limits: Rather than following the same donors, the conclusions depended on cross-sectional statistical analysis. Twin pairs had excess sharing that was weaker in beta out-of-frame sequences.

TCRdb re-called the 5' RACE reads with MiXCR, one entry per CDR3 protein. The table lists about 530,000 distinct CDR3 sequences, about 15% of them singletons. Healthy Caucasians supplied all donations. This clonotype occurred a few times. Its target is unknown. Unmatched junction bases numbered 6, after V lost 2 bases and J lost 4 bases. This CDR3 is built from 16 residues. Per germline, CDR1 MDHEN and CDR2 SYDVKM. These records were also assigned to another study, of yellow fever vaccine responses in identical twins.

The specimen was CD4+ T cells sorted from blood. The sequence was obtained from a woman between 18 and 29 years old in good health. This rearrangement joins TRBV28 to TRBJ1-5; TRBD1 agrees at 9 bases. The CDR3 sequence: CASSLGDRAGNQPQHF. The CDR3 DNA reads TGTGCCAGCAGTTTAGGGGACAGGGCAGGAAATCAGCCCCAGCATTTT.